This T cell receptor beta chain was retrieved from a study of liver allograft versus peripheral blood T cells. About the research overall: Liver transplant recipients had T cell receptor repertoires compared between transplanted liver and peripheral blood. Findings of the study overall: Reported data describe T cell receptor repertoires within liver allografts as differing from those in peripheral blood.

This clonotype is deemed medium-sized. Its antigen is as yet unknown. The germline gives CDR1 GTSNPN, CDR2 SVGIG (reference sequence). Trimming shortened V by 5 bases and J by 0 bases, and 8 bases separated the two germline ends. The CDR3 is 14 residues long. TCRdb used MiXCR to reprocess the reads, holding one entry per CDR3 protein. The sample consists of 5,000 to 7,000 distinct CDR3 sequences, 17% of them appearing once. The chain joins TRBV30 to TRBJ2-6; possible D gene TRBD1, 6 bases. The receptor comes from a human patient who had a liver transplant. The graft donor may have given rise to some T cells. The CDR3 loop is CAWQTGSGANVLTF. As DNA, the CDR3 is TGTGCCTGGCAGACAGGCTCTGGGGCCAACGTCCTGACTTTC.